This TCR beta chain was captured by sequencing in a study of blood T cell repertoires in COVID-19. Study-level information: The study drew acute and convalescent COVID-19 samples from the United States, Italy and Spain.

During the 2 weeks before they entered the study, exposed participants had met someone with a PCR-confirmed or clinician-diagnosed COVID-19 case. Clones were read by immunoSEQ multiplex PCR, and TCRdb kept only the in-frame ones, dropping some. The sample has 350,000 to 450,000 clones, 80% to 95% seen once. The length of the CDR3 is 14 residues. Germline V gene data show CDR1 as ENHRY and CDR2 as SYGVKD. With V trimmed by 2 bases and J by 5 bases, 2 bases remained unmatched. The sequence came from a woman in her thirties or forties who had been exposed to COVID-19. The specimen sequenced was PBMCs or T cells enriched from blood (not recorded which). V and J are TRBV10-3 and TRBJ2-1, with 8 bases matching TRBD1. The DNA for the CDR3 is TGTGCCATCAGTGAGGGGACAGGCAACAATGAGCAGTTCTTC. As protein: CAISEGTGNNEQFF.